Given below is one T cell receptor (beta chain) in context. Its antigen target is currently unknown. No qualities accompany the bases; no much larger clone lies one base away. TCRB CDR3 regions were amplified from about 2 ug genomic DNA, or all available DNA if less, using the immunoSEQ assay. Multiplex PCR used 60 forward primers for TCR V beta segments and 13 reverse primers for J beta segments. To estimate the number of reads per starting template, synthetic control templates were added to each sample at limiting dilution. Sequencing produced 87 bp reads on the Illumina HiSeq System. As for the authors' bioinformatics: To remove PCR and sequencing errors, closely related sequences were merged with a nearest neighbor algorithm. TCR overlap was measured as the percentage of unique tumor TCR beta sequences also present in the same patient's peripheral blood. Not all clones reach the TCRdb copy of this immuneACCESS table, which keeps in-frame sequences only. Checked studies attribute under half of the gap to unresolved V genes and leave the rest unexplained. For V, J and clone size, that table is used; D and trimming come from the DNA. The sample includes about 65,000 clones, with roughly nine tenths observed a single time. Roughly 12% of the sample goes to the ten largest clones.

CDR1 SGHNT and CDR2 YENEEA are derived from the germline V gene. The CDR3, cysteine through phenylalanine, is 14 amino acids long. Solely the CDR3 DNA is kept, with 42 bases framed from the first base. Deletion took 5 bases off V and 2 bases off J, with a span of 13 bases between the germline ends. The time point label on this specimen signifies: after dendritic cell vaccination, including at tumor progression/relapse. Selection of patients required sufficient residual fresh-frozen tumor tissue and over two years of available survival data. Although molecular status otherwise differed among the glioblastoma patients, no patient had an isocitrate dehydrogenase mutation. PBMC were collected before vaccination, two weeks after the third vaccination, and at tumor progression when it occurred. The Qiagen DNeasy Blood extraction Kit was used to extract genomic DNA. This specimen comes from a study of glioma-infiltrating T cells after dendritic cell vaccination (dated by TCRdb to about 2016). For the study in its entirety: The cohort comprised roughly 15 glioblastoma patients from Phase I and II dendritic cell vaccination trials, 9 newly diagnosed and 6 with recurrent disease. Survival after dendritic cell vaccination was correlated with TCR sequencing metrics such as TIL content and the overlap between tumor and blood repertoires. Deep sequencing of TCR beta CDR3 regions was used to quantify tumor-infiltrating lymphocyte content and compare tumor and blood repertoires in dendritic cell-vaccinated glioblastoma patients. Each patient got three intradermal injections of the dendritic cell vaccine, spaced at biweekly intervals, in the arm below the axilla. Autologous tumor lysate-pulsed dendritic cell vaccination was administered to the patients between the early 2000s and the early 2010s. The vaccine was prepared from monocyte-derived dendritic cells that were cultured for seven to eight days with IL-4 and GM-CSF and then pulsed overnight with autologous tumor lysate. General study outcomes and caveats: No direct relationship between TCR clonality and survival was found, suggesting a diverse polyclonal response may matter. The cohort was small and heterogeneous, only a few patients had full blood and tumor sets, and even fewer had initial-recurrent tumor pairs. The TCR overlap response model with three groups was called speculative and said to need prospective validation. After dendritic cell vaccination, a higher estimated pretreatment TIL content predicted longer time to progression and overall survival.

This sequence uses TRBV11-3 and TRBJ2-7; the D gene is perhaps TRBD1, on 5 matching bases. This receptor was identified in a human donor with glioblastoma. The input for sequencing was blood, taken after dendritic cell vaccination. The nucleotide sequence reads TGTGCCAGCAGCGCCCAGGGCAGGGCCTACGAGCAGTACTTC. Translated, it reads CASSAQGRAYEQYF.